The entry below describes one T cell receptor (beta chain). This may be a read error: a much more frequent sequence differs by one nucleotide. The entry originates in a study of breast tumors, draining lymph nodes, adjacent tissues. TCRdb redid the calling of the multiplex PCR reads with MiXCR, one entry per CDR3 protein. The sample lists about 21,000 distinct CDR3 sequences; approximately 53% were seen once. The source is a female donor with breast cancer. Some clones in this sample may be carry-over from other donors' samples. Input material: breast tumor tissue.

In DNA, the CDR3 is TGCAGTGCTAGAGATTTTGGACAGATGAGCACTGAAGCTTTCTTT. Residues: CSARDFGQMSTEAFF. This chain connects TRBV20-1 to TRBJ1-1; tentatively, D is TRBD1 (6 bases). Germline lookup yields CDR1 DFQATT and CDR2 SNEGSKA (reference sequence). V shed 0 bases and J shed 4 bases, with 15 bases lying between them. The CDR3 totals 15 residues.